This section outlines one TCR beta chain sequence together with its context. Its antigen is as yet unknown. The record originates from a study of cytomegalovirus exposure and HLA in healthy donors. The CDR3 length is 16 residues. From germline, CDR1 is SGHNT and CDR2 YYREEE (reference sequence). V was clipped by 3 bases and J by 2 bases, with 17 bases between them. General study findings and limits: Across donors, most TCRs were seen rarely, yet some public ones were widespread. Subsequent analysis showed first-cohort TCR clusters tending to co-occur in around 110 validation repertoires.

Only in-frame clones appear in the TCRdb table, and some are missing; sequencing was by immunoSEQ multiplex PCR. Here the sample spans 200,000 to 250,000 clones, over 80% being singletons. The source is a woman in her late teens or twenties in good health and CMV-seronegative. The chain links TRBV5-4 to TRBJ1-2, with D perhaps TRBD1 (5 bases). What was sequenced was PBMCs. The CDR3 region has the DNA TGTGCCAGCAGCTCCCCCGCTCAGGGCCAAAACTATGGCTACACCTTC. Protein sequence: CASSSPAQGQNYGYTF.